What follows are 10 T cell receptor beta chains derived from one specimen sequenced in a study of Tregs in tolerant kidney transplant recipients. Sequencing was performed with immunoSEQ multiplex PCR; in TCRdb, only in-frame clones are kept and a portion is missing. The sample lists 50,000 to 65,000 clones; approximately 89% were seen once. Recipients received nonmyeloablative bone marrow transplants from related graft donors, with transient mixed chimerism. The sequencing used CD4+ T cells from blood (PBMCs), collected 6 months after the transplant. These receptors all come from a human patient who received a combined kidney and bone marrow transplant. Some of the T cells may derive from the graft donor.

The rearrangement joins TRBV12-5 to TRBJ1-5, with a tentative D call TRBD1 (5 bases). V was clipped by 7 bases and J by 5 bases, with 12 bases between them. Germline CDR1 and CDR2: LGHNT and FRNRAP. The CDR3 covers 13 residues. In DNA, the CDR3 is TGTGCTAGTGCTCTACAGGTGGATCAGCCCCAGCATTTT. It specifies CASALQVDQPQHF.

This clone occurred a few times. This sequence joins TRBV6-5 and TRBJ1-2, with D uncertain. Germline V CDR1 and CDR2: MNHEY, SVGAGI. V was shortened by 5 bases and J by 2 bases, with 9 bases between the two germline ends. This CDR3 is 13 amino acids long. CDR3 nucleotide sequence: TGTGCCAGCAGTCCGACACCGAACTATGGCTACACCTTC. As protein: CASSPTPNYGYTF.

With regard to this clone: The germline gene is not matched at one end of the junction; a read error may be the cause. For the CDR3, the DNA is TGTGCCAGCAGTTTAGGGGGGGTGAGCTATGGCTACACCTTC. As protein: CASSLGGVSYGYTF. The chain joins TRBV7-9 to TRBJ1-2, with TRBD1 as a possible D gene (6 bases). The germline V gene has CDR1 SEHNR and CDR2 FQNEAQ (reference sequence). The CDR3 has 14 residues.

A few counts support this clone. The chain has TRBV7-9 and TRBJ1-2; 9 bases are shared with TRBD1. V shed 3 bases and J 7 bases; nucleotides not matched to a gene: 6. The CDR3 contains 14 residues. Germline CDR1 SEHNR, CDR2 FQNEAQ (reference sequence). For the CDR3, the DNA is TGTGCCAGCAGCTTTGGGACAGGGAGGGGTGGCTACACCTTC. It encodes CASSFGTGRGGYTF. Combining the CDR3 with reference TRBV7-9 and TRBJ1-2 gives the whole variable domain DTGVSQNPRHKITKRGQNVTFRCDPISEHNRLYWYRQTLGQGPEFLTYFQNEAQLEKSRLLSDRFSAERPKGSFSTLEIQRTEQGDSAMYLCASSFGTGRGGYTFGSGTRLTVV.

V gene TRBV7-9 combines with J gene TRBJ2-4; 7 bases are a match to TRBD2. Germline V gene lookup returns CDR1 SEHNR and CDR2 FQNEAQ (reference sequence). This CDR3 is built from 17 residues. The trim removed 8 bases at V and 2 bases at J, leaving 15 bases unmatched. As DNA, the CDR3 is TGTGCCAGCGGCGACGGCAGCGGGAAGGGAACCAAAAACATTCAGTACTTC. It yields the protein CASGDGSGKGTKNIQYF. Looking up the rest from reference TRBV7-9 and TRBJ2-4 gives the full variable domain: DTGVSQNPRHKITKRGQNVTFRCDPISEHNRLYWYRQTLGQGPEFLTYFQNEAQLEKSRLLSDRFSAERPKGSFSTLEIQRTEQGDSAMYLCASGDGSGKGTKNIQYFGAGTRLSVL.

The V call is TRBV5-4, the J call TRBJ2-2, with 8 bases that match TRBD1. V dropped 9 bases and J dropped 8; count of bases not matched to a gene: 12. Germline V gene sequence: CDR1 SGHNT, CDR2 YYREEE (reference sequence). CDR3 length equals 14 residues. The chain's CDR3 is CAIRNLTGAGELFF. CDR3 nucleotides: TGTGCCATCCGGAACCTGACAGGGGCTGGGGAGCTGTTTTTT. Together with reference TRBV5-4 and TRBJ2-2, the CDR3 gives the full variable domain: ETGVTQSPTHLIKTRGQQVTLRCSSQSGHNTVSWYQQALGQGPQFIFQYYREEENGRGNFPPRFSGLQFPNYSSELNVNALELDDSALYLCAIRNLTGAGELFFGEGSRLTVL.

This chain links TRBV4-2 with TRBJ2-2; the D gene is possibly TRBD2 (5 bases). V was clipped by 0 bases and J by 3 bases, with 11 bases between them. CDR3 size: 16 residues. Germline CDR1 LGHNA, CDR2 YNFKEQ. The CDR3 nucleotides read TGTGCCAGCAGCCAAGATCCGGGCGGGTACACCGGGGAGCTGTTTTTT. It encodes CASSQDPGGYTGELFF.

CDR3 bases: TGTGCCACAAACCGAGATATTTTCACAGATACGCAGTATTTT. This encodes CATNRDIFTDTQYF. The rearrangement uses TRBV19 and TRBJ2-3, with no clear D. The CDR3 loop spans 14 amino acids. Germline V CDR1 and CDR2: LNHDA, SQIVND (reference sequence). The V end lost 10 bases, the J end lost 2 bases, and 16 bases lay between the germline ends.

This chain joins TRBV9 and TRBJ2-2; a weak D match, TRBD2 (7 bases). Between the trimmed V and J ends, which lost 0 bases and 9 bases, there was a span of 21 bases. The CDR3 has 17 residues. CDR1 and CDR2 from the germline V gene are SGDLS and YYNGEE. This CDR3 is CASSVAGGGGLGRELFF. The CDR3 nucleotides are TGTGCCAGCAGCGTAGCTGGAGGCGGGGGCCTGGGTAGGGAGCTGTTTTTT. Drawing the rest from reference TRBV9 and TRBJ2-2, the complete variable domain is DSGVTQTPKHLITATGQRVTLRCSPRSGDLSVYWYQQSLDQGLQFLIQYYNGEERAKGNILERFSAQQFPDLHSELNLSSLELGDSALYFCASSVAGGGGLGRELFFGEGSRLTVL.

The J gene is TRBJ1-1, the V gene TRBV29-1, with TRBD1 as a possible D gene (6 bases). The length of the CDR3 is 12 residues. CDR1 and CDR2 (germline): SQVTM, ANQGSEA. Trimming cost V 4 bases and J 8 bases, with 14 bases left between them. The CDR3 nucleotides are TGCAGCGTTGTGGGGCTTACAGGGGAAGCTTTCTTT. Encoded protein: CSVVGLTGEAFF. The full variable domain, its missing parts supplied by reference TRBV29-1 and TRBJ1-1, is SAVISQKPSRDICQRGTSLTIQCQVDSQVTMMFWYRQQPGQSLTLIATANQGSEATYESGFVIDKFPISRPNLTFSTLTVSNMSPEDSSIYLCSVVGLTGEAFFGQGTRLTVV.